One sample yielded the 30 T cell receptor beta chains listed below, sequenced in a study of CD8+CD57+ T cells in acquired aplastic anemia. Genomic DNA served as template for TCR beta VDJ and CDR3 profiling. TCRdb redid the calling of the reads with MiXCR, one entry per CDR3 protein. The sample comprises some 220,000 distinct CDR3 sequences, 34% of which are singletons, and around 1.1% rests with the top ten. The sample was sorted CD4+, CD8+, or CD8+CD57+ T cells (not recorded which) from PBMCs. The receptors here all came from a human donor in good health, serving as a control.

Remarks on this clonotype: This may stem from a read error, because a much larger clone lies one nucleotide away. The chain carries TRBV7-2 and TRBJ2-1; 10 bases align to TRBD2. Germline V gives CDR1 SGHTA, CDR2 FQGNSA. V lost 4 bases and J lost 7; bases outside the gene matches: 10. The CDR3 extends over 16 amino acids. CDR3 sequence: CASSSQASGRSNEQFF. The CDR3, as DNA: TGTGCCAGCAGCTCACAGGCTAGCGGGAGATCGAATGAGCAGTTCTTC.

This clonotype was observed many times. V usage is TRBV19 and J usage is TRBJ2-1; TRBD2 agrees at 8 bases. This CDR3 region has 15 residues. CDR1 and CDR2 from the germline V gene are LNHDA and SQIVND (reference sequence). V lost 3 bases, J lost 2 bases, and 3 bases stayed unmatched. Written as DNA, the CDR3 is TGTGCCAGTAGTATCACGGGAGGGCCCTACAATGAGCAGTTCTTC. It specifies CASSITGGPYNEQFF.

This clonotype was detected only a few times. The rearrangement joins TRBV9 to TRBJ1-4, with no clear D. Looked up from germline, CDR1 is SGDLS and CDR2 is YYNGEE. The CDR3 covers 14 residues. The germline V and J ends were trimmed by 7 bases and 0 bases, with 10 bases remaining between them. CDR3 coding DNA: TGTGCCAGCGGAACGGATACAACTAATGAAAAACTGTTTTTT. Protein product: CASGTDTTNEKLFF.

This clonotype was detected ten times or more. The rearrangement joins TRBV2 to TRBJ1-1; D not resolved. Trimming took 9 bases from V and 5 from J, leaving 19 bases between them. Germline V gives CDR1 SNHLY, CDR2 FYNNEI. The CDR3 is made up of 14 amino acids. The DNA of the CDR3 is TGTGCCAGTACGGGCGGGGAACTTAGTACTGAAGCTTTCTTT. It is translated as CASTGGELSTEAFF.

J is TRBJ1-1 and V is TRBV2; perhaps TRBD1 as D (6 bases). Per germline, CDR1 SNHLY and CDR2 FYNNEI. V was shortened by 6 bases and J by 1 base, with 15 bases between the two germline ends. This CDR3 spans 15 amino acids. CDR3 loop: CASSLGGGRNTEAFF. CDR3 in DNA: TGTGCCAGCAGCCTAGGGGGGGGCAGGAACACTGAAGCTTTCTTT.

The rearrangement joins TRBV24-1 to TRBJ2-7; TRBD1 or TRBD2 may be the D gene (5 bases each). Germline V CDR1 and CDR2: KGHDR, SFDVKD. The CDR3 covers 15 residues. Trimming cost V 4 bases and J 9 bases, with 21 bases left between them. The CDR3 DNA sequence: TGTGCCACCAGTGAAATCTTCCCCGGGACGTTGCGGCAGTACGTC. It is translated as CATSEIFPGTLRQYV.

This clonotype was seen repeatedly, ten times or more. The chain employs TRBV20-1 and TRBJ1-2, with D perhaps matching TRBD1 (5 bases). There are 15 residues in the CDR3. V lost 6 bases and J 5 bases, leaving 22 bases between the germline ends. Germline V gives CDR1 DFQATT, CDR2 SNEGSKA (reference sequence). CDR3 loop: CSAPIRPGTPYGYTF. The CDR3 coding sequence is TGCAGTGCCCCAATAAGGCCCGGGACCCCTTATGGCTACACCTTC.

This clonotype has only a few counts. J is TRBJ2-2 and V is TRBV6-1; 7 bases map to TRBD1. V shed 6 bases and J 7 bases; nucleotides not matched to a gene: 2. The CDR3 spans 12 residues. In germline, CDR1 is MNHNS, CDR2 SASEGT. CDR3 DNA sequence: TGTGCCAGCAGACAGGGGAGCGGGGAGCTGTTTTTT. Encoded protein: CASRQGSGELFF.

Concerning this clonotype itself: A single base separates this from a much larger clone, so it may be a read error. This chain links TRBV6-1 with TRBJ2-3; D uncertain. Germline V gene lookup returns CDR1 MNHNS and CDR2 SASEGT. Trimming shortened V by 4 bases and J by 7 bases, and 9 bases separated the two germline ends. The CDR3 has 12 residues. DNA of the CDR3: TGTGCCAGCAGTGCCCGAGGATATACGCAGTATTTT. It specifies CASSARGYTQYF.

This clonotype showed up just a few times. A much larger clone differs by one base, so this may be a read error. This sequence joins TRBV19 and TRBJ1-5; D is unclear. The V gene's germline CDR1 is LNHDA and CDR2 SQIVND (reference sequence). The CDR3 length is 15 residues. CDR3 DNA: TGTGCCAGTAGTATTATTCTGAATAGCAATCAGCCCCTGCATTTT. It specifies CASSIILNSNQPLHF.

This clonotype is a singleton in its sample. The rearrangement uses TRBV24-1 and TRBJ1-5; D gene unclear. Germline CDR1 and CDR2: KGHDR and SFDVKD. V gave up 2 bases and J gave up 11 bases, with 6 bases separating them. This CDR3 has 11 amino acids. DNA for the CDR3: TGTGCCACCAGTGATTCAGAGACCCAGCATTTT. It encodes CATSDSETQHF.

This clonotype was counted at least ten times. This chain connects TRBV5-1 to TRBJ2-6; the D gene is possibly TRBD1 (5 bases). CDR1 is SGHRS and CDR2 is YFSETQ in the germline V gene. The germline V and J ends were trimmed by 0 bases and 4 bases, with 11 bases remaining between them. This CDR3 is built from 16 residues. CDR3 in DNA: TGCGCCAGCAGCTTGGTGGCAGGGCTGGGGGCCAACGTCCTGACTTTC. This encodes CASSLVAGLGANVLTF.

This clonotype was seen more than once but under ten times. The J gene is TRBJ2-2, the V gene TRBV5-1; D ambiguous. Trimming took off 4 bases at V and 7 bases at J, with 11 bases between the two ends. CDR1 is SGHRS, CDR2 YFSETQ, per germline. CDR3 length: 13 residues. DNA for the CDR3: TGCGCCAGCAGCCTCTACACTGGCGGGGAGCTGTTTTTT. Its protein product is CASSLYTGGELFF.

This clonotype came up many times. V usage is TRBV10-3 and J usage is TRBJ2-1; 9 bases line up with TRBD2. Losses at the gene ends were 9 bases for V and 1 base for J; bases not matched to a gene: 10. Germline loops: CDR1 ENHRY, CDR2 SYGVKD. The CDR3 contains 16 residues. The CDR3, as DNA: TGTGCCATAAAAGGGCGGGAGGGCCCGTCCTACAATGAGCAGTTCTTC. It translates to CAIKGREGPSYNEQFF.

This clonotype has ten or more counts. The gene calls are TRBV10-3 and TRBJ2-3; 11 bases match TRBD2. Germline assignment: CDR1 ENHRY and CDR2 SYGVKD. The CDR3 consists of 15 residues. Trimming at V came to 6 bases and at J to 2 bases, leaving 4 bases not matched to a gene. The CDR3 nucleotides are TGTGCCATCAGCGAGACTAGCGGGATCACAGATACGCAGTATTTT. As protein: CAISETSGITDTQYF.

This clonotype appeared many times. The gene calls are TRBV7-2 and TRBJ1-1; no clear D. The CDR3 extends over 14 amino acids. Trimming shortened V by 7 bases and J by 2 bases, and 14 bases separated the two germline ends. The V gene's germline CDR1 is SGHTA and CDR2 FQGNSA. The DNA of the CDR3 is TGTGCCAGCAATTTACGGGAGACTAACACTGAAGCTTTCTTT. Its translation: CASNLRETNTEAFF.

At least ten counts were recorded for this clonotype. CDR3 sequence reads: CSVIADRGFSDTQYF. The CDR3 nucleotides are TGCAGTGTGATAGCGGACAGGGGCTTCTCAGATACGCAGTATTTT. This rearrangement joins TRBV20-1 to TRBJ2-3; 9 bases are shared with TRBD1. CDR1 DFQATT and CDR2 SNEGSKA come from the germline V gene (reference sequence). This CDR3 comprises 15 residues. Trimming removed 7 bases from V and 4 bases from J; junction bases left unmatched: 12.

As regards this clonotype: A much larger clonotype is one base distant, so this may be a read error. This chain connects TRBV7-2 to TRBJ2-3; maybe TRBD2 (5 bases). This CDR3 has 12 amino acids. V lost 6 bases to trimming and J lost 4 bases, with 8 bases between them. Germline V gene lookup returns CDR1 SGHTA and CDR2 FQGNSA. Here the CDR3 reads CASRFSADTQYF. DNA of the CDR3: TGTGCCAGCAGGTTTAGCGCAGATACGCAGTATTTT.

This clonotype has ten or more counts. This chain connects TRBV24-1 to TRBJ2-2; maybe TRBD2 (7 bases). With 2 bases removed from V and 6 bases from J, the gap between germline ends came to 9 bases. The germline CDR1 and CDR2 sequences are KGHDR and SFDVKD. This CDR3 spans 14 amino acids. The chain's CDR3 is CATSDSGGPGELFF. CDR3 nucleotide sequence: TGTGCCACCAGTGATTCCGGGGGGCCCGGGGAGCTGTTTTTT.

This clonotype was recorded many times. The chain uses TRBV25-1 and TRBJ1-1; TRBD1 aligns across 7 bases. Germline loops: CDR1 MGHDK, CDR2 SYGVNS. After removal of 8 bases from V and 10 bases from J, the junction contained 7 bases not matched to a gene. CDR3 length equals 11 residues. This CDR3 is CASRTGEGAFF. The CDR3 DNA reads as TGTGCCAGCCGGACAGGTGAAGGAGCTTTCTTT. The variable domain in full, with the rest retrieved from reference TRBV25-1 and TRBJ1-1, is EADIYQTPRYLVIGTGKKITLECSQTMGHDKMYWYQQDPGMELHLIHYSYGVNSTEKGDLSSESTVSRIRTEHFPLTLESARPSHTSQYLCASRTGEGAFFGQGTRLTVV.

This clonotype was found once. The genes are TRBV7-9 and TRBJ1-2, with 9 bases that match TRBD1. V lost 5 bases and J lost 1; bases outside the gene matches: 2. This CDR3 is built from 14 residues. The germline gives CDR1 SEHNR, CDR2 FQNEAQ (reference sequence). The DNA for the CDR3 is TGTGCCAGCAGCCGGGACAGGGATAACTATGGCTACACCTTC. Protein: CASSRDRDNYGYTF.

The rearrangement uses TRBV2 and TRBJ2-5; 8 bases agree with TRBD2. The CDR3 runs 13 residues. V was pared by 3 bases and J by 7 bases, with 4 bases of the junction left unmatched. Germline V CDR1 and CDR2: SNHLY, FYNNEI. The CDR3 DNA sequence: TGTGCCAGCAGTGACCCCGCGGGGGGGACCCAGTACTTC. It specifies CASSDPAGGTQYF.

A remark on this clonotype: At one end, the junction sequence differs from germline, possibly due to a read error. The V and J genes are TRBV10-3 and TRBJ1-4; D not certain. This CDR3 contains 17 residues. The germline gives CDR1 ENHRY, CDR2 SYGVKD. In DNA form, the CDR3 reads TGCGCCGTCAGTGAGTCTTCAGGAGAACAAATTAATGAAAAACTGTTTTTT. This gives the protein CAVSESSGEQINEKLFF.

This clonotype has a handful of counts. The chain couples TRBV5-1 to TRBJ2-3; 8 nucleotides match TRBD2. The length of the CDR3 is 16 residues. The V segment lost 4 bases and the J segment 0 bases; nucleotides outside the gene matches: 7. CDR1 is SGHRS and CDR2 is YFSETQ in the germline V gene. The CDR3 coding sequence is TGCGCCAGCAGCAGCCTAGCGGGCCTTAGCACAGATACGCAGTATTTT. Its protein product is CASSSLAGLSTDTQYF.

This clonotype came up many times. The chain employs TRBV20-1 and TRBJ1-1; D is uncertain. The germline CDR1 and CDR2 sequences are DFQATT and SNEGSKA (reference sequence). This CDR3 region has 13 residues. Trimming took 0 bases from V and 2 from J, leaving 7 bases between them. The CDR3 protein is CSARDPANTEAFF. CDR3 DNA sequence: TGCAGTGCTAGAGATCCGGCCAACACTGAAGCTTTCTTT.

This clonotype has ten or more counts. This chain links TRBV5-5 with TRBJ1-1; D unclear. V was trimmed by 0 bases and J by 6 bases, leaving 3 bases between them. Germline V gives CDR1 SGHKS, CDR2 YYEKEE (reference sequence). The CDR3 is made up of 11 amino acids. The CDR3 sequence: CASSLDAEAFF. The CDR3 DNA reads TGTGCCAGCAGCTTGGATGCTGAAGCTTTCTTT.

This clonotype was seen just once. V gene TRBV10-3 combines with J gene TRBJ2-1; TRBD2 agrees at 7 bases. This CDR3 spans 13 amino acids. Per germline, CDR1 ENHRY and CDR2 SYGVKD. J gave up 11 bases and V 10 bases, and 14 bases lay outside the gene matches. The CDR3 DNA follows: TGTGCCACAAGGGGCGGGAGTACCCATAAGCAGTTCTTC. Its protein is CATRGGSTHKQFF.

This clonotype appeared a single time. The chain is built from TRBV10-3 and TRBJ1-5; D might be TRBD1 (5 bases). With 6 bases removed from V and 0 bases from J, the gap between germline ends came to 9 bases. CDR3 length equals 14 residues. Germline V gene sequence: CDR1 ENHRY, CDR2 SYGVKD. The CDR3 region is CAISGDSSNQPQHF. As DNA, the CDR3 is TGTGCCATCAGCGGGGACTCTAGCAATCAGCCCCAGCATTTT.

This rearrangement joins TRBV20-1 to TRBJ1-6; D is possibly TRBD1 (5 bases). This CDR3 contains 15 residues. Trimming took 0 bases from V and 10 from J, leaving 16 bases between them. In germline, CDR1 is DFQATT, CDR2 SNEGSKA (reference sequence). The CDR3 is CSAREGTEASSPLHF. The CDR3 bases are TGCAGTGCTAGAGAGGGGACCGAGGCTAGCTCACCCCTCCACTTT.

This chain connects TRBV12-3 or TRBV12-4 to TRBJ2-2; TRBD2 aligns across 9 bases. This CDR3 is built from 18 residues. V lost 6 bases and J lost 4; bases outside the gene matches: 15. The CDR3 DNA follows: TGTGCCAGCAGCGGAGGGACTAGCTTGGTTCTGGGCACCGGGGAGCTGTTTTTT. Translation gives CASSGGTSLVLGTGELFF.